One sample yielded the 25 T cell receptor beta chains listed below, sequenced in a study of blood T cells in healthy people across ages. A second PCR of 7 to 11 cycles used a sample-barcoded 5' primer and a J-beta primer mix. TCRdb independently ran MiXCR on the 5' RACE reads; one entry per CDR3 protein. The sample records 1.5 million to 2 million distinct CDR3 sequences, approximately 50% being singletons. The sample comprised blood. The receptors originated from a woman between 40 and 50 years old in good health.

The V and J genes are TRBV6-2 or TRBV6-3 and TRBJ2-7; the D gene is possibly TRBD2 (6 bases). Germline lookup yields CDR1 MNHEY and CDR2 SVGEGT. The CDR3 length is 15 residues. V was cut by 6 bases and J by 5 bases, with 20 bases left in between. The CDR3 sequence is CASSHTPTSTNEQYF. The CDR3 region has the DNA TGTGCCAGCAGCCATACCCCTACTAGCACCAACGAGCAGTACTTC.

The J gene is TRBJ2-5, the V gene TRBV11-2; D assignment may be TRBD1 or TRBD2 (5 bases each). The ends were cut back, 4 bases at V and 11 bases at J, with 20 bases in the middle. CDR1 is SGHAT and CDR2 is FQNNGV in the germline V gene. The CDR3 totals 14 residues. This chain's CDR3 is CASSSPGRSVEQYF. The CDR3 DNA is TGTGCCAGCAGCTCTCCGGGACGCTCTGTGGAGCAGTACTTC. Together with reference TRBV11-2 and TRBJ2-5, the CDR3 gives the full variable domain: EAGVAQSPRYKIIEKRQSVAFWCNPISGHATLYWYQQILGQGPKLLIQFQNNGVVDDSQLPKDRFSAERLKGVDSTLKIQPAKLEDSAVYLCASSSPGRSVEQYFGPGTRLLVL.

J is TRBJ2-7 and V is TRBV4-3, with 9 bases that match TRBD1. The CDR3 loop spans 15 amino acids. Germline assignment: CDR1 LGHNA and CDR2 YSLEER. The V gene end was trimmed by 4 bases and the J gene end by 3 bases; junction bases not matched to a gene: 7. CDR3: CASSRSTGGIYEQYF. As DNA, the CDR3 is TGCGCCAGCAGCCGATCTACAGGGGGCATCTACGAGCAGTACTTC.

This clonotype has a handful of counts. The chain combines TRBV6-2 or TRBV6-3 with TRBJ2-7, with 7 positions matching TRBD1. This CDR3 comprises 14 residues. Looked up from germline, CDR1 is MNHEY and CDR2 is SVGEGT. The V and J ends lost 4 bases and 6 bases, in that order; junction bases with no gene match: 9. CDR3 nucleotides: TGTGCCAGCAGTTGGGGCAGGGGGTCGAGCGAGCAGTACTTC. Its translation: CASSWGRGSSEQYF.

The rearrangement joins TRBV6-5 to TRBJ2-1, with D uncertain. The V end was cut by 0 bases, the J end by 8 bases, with 14 bases between. The germline CDR1 and CDR2 sequences are MNHEY and SVGAGI. This CDR3 has 15 amino acids. The CDR3 region is CASSYSSGVLHEQFF. The CDR3 DNA reads TGTGCCAGCAGTTACTCTAGTGGGGTTCTGCATGAGCAGTTCTTC.

This clonotype has more than one count but fewer than ten. This chain links TRBV9 with TRBJ2-5; D not resolved. In germline, CDR1 is SGDLS, CDR2 YYNGEE. There are 14 residues in the CDR3. V was trimmed by 0 bases and J by 2 bases, leaving 8 bases between them. The CDR3 region has the DNA TGTGCCAGCAGCGTAGATCAGATACAAGAGACCCAGTACTTC. Translation: CASSVDQIQETQYF.

V usage is TRBV6-5 and J usage is TRBJ1-1, with a tentative D call TRBD1 (6 bases). CDR3 length: 17 residues. Germline V gene lookup returns CDR1 MNHEY and CDR2 SVGAGI. V lost 2 bases and J 0 bases, leaving 16 bases between the germline ends. The CDR3 DNA follows: TGTGCCAGCAGTTACCACCCCACCGGGACACTGAACACTGAAGCTTTCTTT. Protein: CASSYHPTGTLNTEAFF.

This clonotype has a count of ten or more. The chain has TRBV28 and TRBJ2-7, with 10 bases matching TRBD1. Per germline, CDR1 MDHEN and CDR2 SYDVKM. The ends lost 2 bases at V and 2 bases at J; junction bases unmatched: 3. The CDR3 has 15 residues. CDR3 sequence: CASSLPGTGAYEQYF. The CDR3 nucleotides read TGTGCCAGCAGTTTACCCGGGACAGGGGCCTACGAGCAGTACTTC. Full variable domain (outside the CDR3, taken from reference TRBV28 and TRBJ2-7): DVKVTQSSRYLVKRTGEKVFLECVQDMDHENMFWYRQDPGLGLRLIYFSYDVKMKEKGDIPEGYSVSREKKERFSLILESASTNQTSMYLCASSLPGTGAYEQYFGPGTRLTVT.

There are a few counts of this clonotype. The gene calls are TRBV4-3 and TRBJ2-6, with a tentative D call TRBD2 (5 bases). The V end was cut by 0 bases, the J end by 3 bases, with 12 bases between. The length of the CDR3 is 17 residues. Germline CDR1 LGHNA, CDR2 YSLEER. CDR3 sequence reads: CASSQDARGGGANVLTF. The CDR3 nucleotides read TGCGCCAGCAGCCAAGACGCCAGAGGAGGTGGGGCCAACGTCCTGACTTTC.

Here the CDR3 reads CASRTEITIQETQYF. The DNA for the CDR3 is TGCGCCAGCAGGACAGAAATCACAATACAAGAGACCCAGTACTTC. The chain links TRBV5-1 to TRBJ2-5; perhaps TRBD1 as D (5 bases). The germline V gene encodes CDR1 SGHRS and CDR2 YFSETQ. CDR3 length: 15 residues. V was cut by 5 bases and J by 2 bases, with 16 bases left in between.

This clonotype was seen many times. The CDR3, as DNA: TGTGCCAGCAGCTTAGACAGGGGGGACGAGCAGTACTTC. Its protein product is CASSLDRGDEQYF. The gene calls are TRBV7-2 and TRBJ2-7, with 8 positions matching TRBD1. The germline gives CDR1 SGHTA, CDR2 FQGNSA. The CDR3 totals 13 residues. Unmatched junction bases numbered 1, after V lost 1 base and J lost 5 bases.

V usage is TRBV2 and J usage is TRBJ2-3, with 9 bases that match TRBD2. This CDR3 spans 16 amino acids. The trim removed 4 bases at V and 0 bases at J, leaving 5 bases unmatched. The V gene's germline CDR1 is SNHLY and CDR2 FYNNEI. CDR3 amino acids: CASSGGTSLSTDTQYF. The CDR3 bases are TGTGCCAGCAGTGGCGGGACTAGCCTTAGCACAGATACGCAGTATTTT.

The chain has TRBV7-8 and TRBJ1-1; the match to TRBD1 covers 10 bases. The length of the CDR3 is 16 residues. The J segment lost 0 bases and the V segment lost 4 bases, leaving 5 bases of the junction unmatched. CDR1 and CDR2 from the germline V gene are SGHVS and FQNEAQ. The CDR3 here is CASSSMGQGMNTEAFF. The CDR3 bases are TGTGCCAGCAGCTCAATGGGACAGGGGATGAACACTGAAGCTTTCTTT.

The chain uses TRBV18 and TRBJ1-2; 8 bases match TRBD1. After removal of 5 bases from V and 7 bases from J, the junction contained 12 bases not matched to a gene. The CDR3 consists of 15 residues. Germline loops: CDR1 KGHSH, CDR2 LQKENI. For the CDR3, the DNA is TGTGCCAGCTCATCCGTTGGGACAGGTTTGGGTGGCTACACCTTC. Its protein is CASSSVGTGLGGYTF. The full variable domain, in which reference TRBV18 and TRBJ1-2 provide the parts outside the CDR3, is NAGVMQNPRHLVRRRGQEARLRCSPMKGHSHVYWYRQLPEEGLKFMVYLQKENIIDESGMPKERFSAEFPKEGPSILRIQQVVRGDSAAYFCASSSVGTGLGGYTFGSGTRLTVV.

This chain links TRBV11-2 with TRBJ2-6; 8 nucleotides agree with TRBD1. V was clipped by 5 bases and J by 0 bases; unmatched bases: 6. Germline lookup yields CDR1 SGHAT and CDR2 FQNNGV. The CDR3 loop spans 17 amino acids. The CDR3 protein is CASSKGQVVSGANVLTF. The CDR3 DNA is TGTGCCAGCAGCAAGGGACAGGTCGTCTCTGGGGCCAACGTCCTGACTTTC.

Turning to this clonotype: A much larger clone lies one base from this, so it may be a read error. The V gene is TRBV29-1, the J gene TRBJ2-5; D may match TRBD1 or TRBD2 (5 bases each). Matching the DNA end better, TRBJ2-7 makes the J call doubtful. Germline V gene data show CDR1 as SQVTM and CDR2 as ANQGSEA. This CDR3 spans 12 amino acids. CDR3 sequence: CSGRGPSDEQYF. CDR3 DNA: TGCAGCGGACGGGGACCGAGCGACGAGCAGTACTTC.

The V gene is TRBV5-1, the J gene TRBJ1-1, with 7 bases identical to TRBD1. With 1 base clipped from V and 1 base from J, the junction kept 7 bases outside the gene matches. The CDR3 is made up of 16 amino acids. Germline CDR1 and CDR2: SGHRS and YFSETQ. The CDR3 bases are TGCGCCAGCAGCTTGCAGGGGGTGATCAAGAACACTGAAGCTTTCTTT. Protein: CASSLQGVIKNTEAFF.

This chain links TRBV4-3 with TRBJ2-5, with 7 bases lining up with TRBD1. Germline V lookup: CDR1 LGHNA, CDR2 YSLEER. Losses at the gene ends were 1 base for V and 3 bases for J; bases not matched to a gene: 14. The CDR3 length is 18 residues. CDR3 sequence reads: CASSQGPFRQGFEETQYF. The CDR3 DNA follows: TGCGCCAGCAGCCAAGGCCCTTTTAGACAGGGATTTGAAGAGACCCAGTACTTC.

The genes are TRBV5-1 and TRBJ1-4; D call uncertain. This CDR3 is 13 amino acids long. Trimming removed 4 bases from V and 4 bases from J, with 8 bases in between. From germline, CDR1 is SGHRS and CDR2 YFSETQ. The CDR3 region is CASSTVGNEKLFF. As DNA, the CDR3 is TGCGCCAGCAGCACCGTTGGTAATGAAAAACTGTTTTTT.

The chain uses TRBV28 and TRBJ1-5; 8 nucleotides agree with TRBD1. CDR3 length: 14 amino acids. V lost 5 bases, J lost 5 bases, and 5 bases stayed unmatched. Germline CDR1 and CDR2: MDHEN and SYDVKM. The CDR3 bases are TGTGCCAGCAGTATGGGGACAGGACATCAGCCCCAGCATTTT. This sequence encodes CASSMGTGHQPQHF.

The V call is TRBV27, the J call TRBJ2-5; D not certain. The CDR3 is 14 amino acids. V lost 3 bases to trimming and J lost 4 bases, with 12 bases between them. CDR1 is MNHEY and CDR2 is SMNVEV in the germline V gene (reference sequence). CDR3 in amino acids: CASSLIFSGETQYF. CDR3 coding DNA: TGTGCCAGCAGTTTGATCTTCTCAGGAGAGACCCAGTACTTC.

V and J are TRBV20-1 and TRBJ2-3; 8 nucleotides match TRBD2. The CDR3 totals 15 residues. Germline V gives CDR1 DFQATT, CDR2 SNEGSKA (reference sequence). Trimming at V came to 3 bases and at J to 3 bases, leaving 8 bases not matched to a gene. In nucleotides, the CDR3 is TGCAGTGCTAGCGGGGGGGCATACGGTACAGATACGCAGTATTTT. Translating gives CSASGGAYGTDTQYF.

The chain joins TRBV29-1 to TRBJ2-7; possible D gene TRBD1, 6 bases. This CDR3 region has 15 residues. The germline V gene has CDR1 SQVTM and CDR2 ANQGSEA. With 6 bases removed from V and 2 bases from J, the gap between germline ends came to 20 bases. CDR3 in DNA: TGCAGCGTAAAGTCGGGTCAGGGGCCAACCTACGAGCAGTACTTC. It specifies CSVKSGQGPTYEQYF.

The chain is built from TRBV12-3 or TRBV12-4 and TRBJ2-1; D remains unclear. The CDR3 runs to 12 residues. Trimming stripped 3 bases from V and 10 bases from J, with 10 bases between. In DNA form, the CDR3 reads TGTGCCAGCAGTTTTGGTTGGCAAGAGCAGTTCTTC. Translation: CASSFGWQEQFF.

The sample holds a few counts of this clonotype. The gene calls are TRBV15 and TRBJ1-4, with D perhaps matching TRBD1 (5 bases). CDR1 LNHNV and CDR2 YYDKDF come from the germline V gene (reference sequence). CDR3 size: 12 residues. V gave up 8 bases and J gave up 7 bases, with 11 bases separating them. CDR3 nucleotide sequence: TGTGCCACCCAGGGAGATGGTGAAAAACTGTTTTTT. Translated, it gives CATQGDGEKLFF.